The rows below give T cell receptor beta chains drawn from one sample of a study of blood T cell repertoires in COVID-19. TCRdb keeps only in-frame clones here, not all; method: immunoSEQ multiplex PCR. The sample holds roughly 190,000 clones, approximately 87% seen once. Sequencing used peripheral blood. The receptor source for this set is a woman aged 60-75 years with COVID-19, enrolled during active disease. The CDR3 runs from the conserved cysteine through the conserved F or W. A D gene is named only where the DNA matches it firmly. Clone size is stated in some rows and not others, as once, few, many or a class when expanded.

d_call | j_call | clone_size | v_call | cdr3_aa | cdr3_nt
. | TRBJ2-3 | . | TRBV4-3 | CASSRSTRSVSTDTQYF | TGCGCCAGCAGCCGTTCAACTAGATCGGTTAGCACAGATACGCAGTATTTT
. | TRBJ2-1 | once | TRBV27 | CASSTPQGANEQFF | TGTGCCAGCAGTACGCCCCAGGGCGCCAATGAGCAGTTCTTC
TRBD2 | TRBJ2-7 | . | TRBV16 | CASSQSGTSGRSTYEQYF | TGTGCCAGCAGCCAATCCGGGACTAGCGGGAGGTCTACCTACGAGCAGTACTTC
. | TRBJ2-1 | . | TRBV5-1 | CASSLKTSTEQFF | TGCGCCAGCAGCCTCAAAACTAGTACTGAGCAGTTCTTC
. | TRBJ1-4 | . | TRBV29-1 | CSGSLNEKLFF | TGCAGCGGGAGTCTTAATGAAAAACTGTTTTTT
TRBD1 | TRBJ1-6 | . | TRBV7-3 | CASSPGTGGDSPLHF | TGTGCCAGCAGCCCCGGGACAGGGGGCGATTCACCCCTCCACTTT
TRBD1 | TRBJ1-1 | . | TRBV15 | CATSRLGQGRNTEAFF | TGTGCCACCAGCAGATTGGGACAGGGAAGGAACACTGAAGCTTTCTTT
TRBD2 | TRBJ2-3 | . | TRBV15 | CATSRYTSGRTDAQYF | TGTGCCACCAGCCGATACACTAGCGGGAGAACAGATGCGCAGTATTTT
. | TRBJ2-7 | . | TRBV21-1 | CASSKRAGRESYEQYF | TGTGCCAGCAGCAAACGGGCAGGGAGGGAGTCCTACGAGCAGTACTTC
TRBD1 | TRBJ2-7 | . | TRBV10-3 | CATGTGGVSYEQYF | TGTGCCACCGGGACAGGGGGAGTCTCCTACGAGCAGTACTTC
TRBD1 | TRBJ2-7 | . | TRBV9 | CASSAGTGAYYEQYF | TGTGCCAGCAGCGCAGGGACAGGGGCGTACTACGAGCAGTACTTC
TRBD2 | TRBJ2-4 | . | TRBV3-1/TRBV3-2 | CASSPLAGGPGAKNIQYF | TGTGCCAGCAGCCCCTTAGCGGGAGGGCCCGGAGCCAAAAACATTCAGTACTTC
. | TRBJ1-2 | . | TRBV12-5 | CASGLTGSHGYTF | TGTGCTAGTGGTTTAACAGGGTCCCATGGCTACACCTTC
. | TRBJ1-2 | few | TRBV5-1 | CASSLDRTTFGYTF | TGCGCCAGCAGCTTGGACAGGACCACTTTCGGCTACACCTTC
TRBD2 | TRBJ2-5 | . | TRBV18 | CASSRAGDQGTQYF | TGTGCCAGCTCACGAGCGGGGGATCAGGGGACCCAGTACTTC
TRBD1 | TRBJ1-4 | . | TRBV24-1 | CATGLLGQGAHGANEKLFF | TGTGCCACCGGCCTCTTGGGACAGGGGGCGCATGGGGCCAATGAAAAACTGTTTTTT
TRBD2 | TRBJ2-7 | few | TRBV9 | CASSVERGSYEQYF | TGTGCCAGCAGCGTGGAGCGGGGCTCCTACGAGCAGTACTTC
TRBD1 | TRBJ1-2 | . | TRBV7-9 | CASSPDRGVHGGYTF | TGTGCCAGCAGCCCGGACAGGGGTGTGCATGGTGGCTACACCTTC
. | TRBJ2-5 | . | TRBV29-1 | CSASRDTWGETQYF | TGCAGCGCGAGTAGGGACACTTGGGGGGAGACCCAGTACTTC
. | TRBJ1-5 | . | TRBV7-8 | CASSREAGFSNQPQHF | TGTGCCAGCAGCCGAGAGGCAGGGTTTAGCAATCAGCCCCAGCATTTT
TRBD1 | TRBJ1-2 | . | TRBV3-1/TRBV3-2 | CASSRGQDYGYTF | TGTGCCAGCAGCCGGGGACAGGACTATGGCTACACCTTC
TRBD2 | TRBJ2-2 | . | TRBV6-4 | CASSDGTSTGELFF | TGTGCCAGCAGTGACGGGACTAGCACCGGGGAGCTGTTTTTT
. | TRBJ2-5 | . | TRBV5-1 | CASSLLSETQYF | TGCGCCAGCAGCTTGCTTTCAGAGACCCAGTACTTC
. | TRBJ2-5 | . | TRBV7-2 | CASSLVVADQETQYF | TGTGCCAGCAGCTTAGTGGTTGCAGATCAAGAGACCCAGTACTTC
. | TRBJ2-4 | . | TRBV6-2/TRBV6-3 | CASSYQGLGKNIQYF | TGTGCCAGCAGTTACCAGGGGCTCGGCAAAAACATTCAGTACTTC
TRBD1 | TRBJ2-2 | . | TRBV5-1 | CASSSRQGRNGELFF | TGCGCCAGCAGCTCGAGACAGGGACGGAACGGGGAGCTGTTTTTT
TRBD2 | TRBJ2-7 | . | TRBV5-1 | CASSLWTSGADYEQYF | TGCGCCAGCAGCCTGTGGACTAGCGGGGCGGACTACGAGCAGTACTTC
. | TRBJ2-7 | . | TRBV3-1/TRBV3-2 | CASTRSSEFYEQYF | TGTGCCAGCACCCGATCTAGCGAGTTCTACGAGCAGTACTTC
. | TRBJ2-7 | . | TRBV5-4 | CASSLDGLREQYF | TGTGCCAGCAGCCTGGATGGTTTGCGGGAGCAGTACTTC
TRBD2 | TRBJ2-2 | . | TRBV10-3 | CAISESVAGGTGELFF | TGTGCCATCAGTGAGTCGGTAGCGGGAGGGACCGGGGAGCTGTTTTTT
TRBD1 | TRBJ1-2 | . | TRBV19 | CASTRWTGSLGYTF | TGTGCCAGTACCCGCTGGACAGGGTCTTTGGGCTACACCTTC
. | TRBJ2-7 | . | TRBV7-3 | CASSLGAYKGYEQYF | TGTGCCAGCAGCTTAGGGGCCTACAAGGGTTACGAGCAGTACTTC
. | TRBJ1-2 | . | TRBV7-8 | CASSLGGGTNYGYTF | TGTGCCAGCAGCTTGGGGGGGGGCACTAACTATGGCTACACCTTC
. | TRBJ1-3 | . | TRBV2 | CASSQGLSGNTIYF | TGTGCCAGCAGCCAGGGTCTCTCTGGAAACACCATATATTTT
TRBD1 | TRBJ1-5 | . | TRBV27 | CASRSGGAGNQPQHF | TGTGCCAGCAGGTCAGGGGGCGCGGGCAATCAGCCCCAGCATTTT
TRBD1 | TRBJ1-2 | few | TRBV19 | CASSSDRDPSNYGYTF | TGTGCCAGTAGTTCCGACAGGGATCCCTCTAACTATGGCTACACCTTC
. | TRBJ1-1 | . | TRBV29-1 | CSAAGTLNTEAFF | TGCAGCGCGGCCGGGACACTTAACACTGAAGCTTTCTTT
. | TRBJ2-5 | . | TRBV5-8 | CASSPGGGARETQYF | TGTGCCAGCAGCCCCGGTGGGGGGGCGAGGGAGACCCAGTACTTC
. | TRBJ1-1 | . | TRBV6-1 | CASSEKRNTEAFF | TGTGCCAGCAGTGAAAAGAGGAACACTGAAGCTTTCTTT
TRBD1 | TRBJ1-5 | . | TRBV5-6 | CASSFRTGGDQPQHF | TGTGCCAGCAGCTTTCGGACAGGGGGAGATCAGCCCCAGCATTTT
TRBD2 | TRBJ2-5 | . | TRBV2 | CASSGLAGVRETQYF | TGTGCCAGCAGTGGACTAGCGGGAGTGCGAGAGACCCAGTACTTC
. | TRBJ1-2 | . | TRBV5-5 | CASSLVAGGGYTF | TGTGCCAGCAGCTTGGTGGCCGGCGGTGGCTACACCTTC